These 17 T cell receptor beta chains came from one sample sequenced in a study of blood T cells in healthy people across ages. A sample-barcoded 5' primer and a J-beta primer mix were used in a second PCR of roughly 7 to 11 cycles. TCRdb passed the 5' RACE reads through MiXCR, listing each CDR3 protein once. The sample consists of around 970,000 distinct CDR3 sequences, about 53% of them appearing once. The specimen was blood. The receptor set was obtained from a woman aged 55-75 years in good health.

This clonotype turned up a few times. The chain links TRBV28 to TRBJ2-3; a possible D gene is TRBD2 (6 bases). The CDR3 has 16 residues. The germline CDR1 and CDR2 sequences are MDHEN and SYDVKM. V was trimmed by 2 bases and J by 2 bases, leaving 14 bases between them. The CDR3 reads CASSLGFGGLTDTQYF. CDR3 nucleotides: TGTGCCAGCAGTTTAGGTTTTGGAGGGCTCACAGATACGCAGTATTTT.

This chain links TRBV4-1 with TRBJ2-5; D remains unclear. The V end was cut by 0 bases, the J end by 3 bases, with 2 bases between. This CDR3 region has 12 residues. The germline V gene has CDR1 MGHRA and CDR2 YSYEKL. The CDR3 coding sequence is TGCGCCAGCAGCCAAGAGAAAGAGACCCAGTACTTC. Its translation: CASSQEKETQYF.

This clonotype was counted a few times. The chain joins TRBV6-6 to TRBJ2-7; tentative D call: TRBD1 (6 bases). V lost 9 bases and J 2 bases, leaving 14 bases between the germline ends. The V gene's germline CDR1 is MNHNY and CDR2 SVGAGI (reference sequence). The CDR3 covers 13 residues. CDR3 DNA: TGTGCCAGTGCCCCGGGACAACCCTACGAGCAGTACTTC. The encoded protein is CASAPGQPYEQYF.

This clonotype occurred many times. This chain connects TRBV11-1 to TRBJ2-7; TRBD1 matches at 7 bases. Germline V CDR1 and CDR2: SGHAT, FQDESV (reference sequence). V dropped 2 bases and J dropped 3; count of bases not matched to a gene: 1. The CDR3 consists of 13 residues. The CDR3 DNA is TGTGCCAGCAGCTTATACAGGGGCTACGAGCAGTACTTC. Its protein product is CASSLYRGYEQYF.

This chain's CDR3 is CASSPSGSYRFDYEQYF. The CDR3 coding sequence is TGTGCCAGCAGCCCGAGCGGGAGTTATCGCTTTGACTACGAGCAGTACTTC. The chain carries TRBV7-9 and TRBJ2-7; 8 bases are a match to TRBD2. Germline CDR1 is SEHNR and CDR2 is FQNEAQ (reference sequence). This CDR3 region has 17 residues. The trim removed 5 bases at V and 3 bases at J, leaving 15 bases unmatched. Using reference TRBV7-9 and TRBJ2-7 for the parts outside the CDR3, the full variable domain is DTGVSQNPRHKITKRGQNVTFRCDPISEHNRLYWYRQTLGQGPEFLTYFQNEAQLEKSRLLSDRFSAERPKGSFSTLEIQRTEQGDSAMYLCASSPSGSYRFDYEQYFGPGTRLTVT.

As for this clonotype: This may be a read error, as it is one base from a much larger clone. V is TRBV5-1 and J is TRBJ2-1; 7 bases align to TRBD2. The CDR3 consists of 15 residues. Germline values: CDR1 SGHRS, CDR2 YFSETQ. Trimming cost V 3 bases and J 3 bases; bases outside gene matches: 6. Here the CDR3 reads CASSWEGASYNEQFF. In DNA, the CDR3 is TGCGCCAGCAGCTGGGAGGGAGCCAGCTACAATGAGCAGTTCTTC. Together with reference TRBV5-1 and TRBJ2-1, the CDR3 gives the full variable domain: KAGVTQTPRYLIKTRGQQVTLSCSPISGHRSVSWYQQTPGQGLQFLFEYFSETQRNKGNFPGRFSGRQFSNSRSEMNVSTLELGDSALYLCASSWEGASYNEQFFGPGTRLTVL.

The J gene is TRBJ2-5, the V gene TRBV20-1; 8 nucleotides line up with TRBD2. Germline V gene sequence: CDR1 DFQATT, CDR2 SNEGSKA (reference sequence). The CDR3 runs 15 residues. The V gene end was trimmed by 5 bases and the J gene end by 5 bases; junction bases not matched to a gene: 13. The CDR3 loop reads CSAQDNGRVGETQYF. The DNA for the CDR3 is TGCAGTGCTCAGGACAACGGGAGGGTCGGGGAGACCCAGTACTTC.

The rearrangement uses TRBV29-1 and TRBJ2-3; D remains ambiguous. Germline CDR1 reads SQVTM; CDR2 reads ANQGSEA. Trimming removed 2 bases from V and 2 bases from J, with 8 bases in between. The CDR3 length is 13 residues. In nucleotides, the CDR3 is TGCAGCGTTGAATGGGCCCTCACAGATACGCAGTATTTT. Translated, it gives CSVEWALTDTQYF.

CDR3 loop: CASSSGTGGPDTQYF. The CDR3 DNA reads as TGCGCCAGCAGCTCCGGGACAGGGGGCCCAGATACGCAGTATTTT. The V gene is TRBV5-1, the J gene TRBJ2-3; 12 bases are a match to TRBD1. Germline V gene data show CDR1 as SGHRS and CDR2 as YFSETQ. The CDR3 has 15 residues. Trimming at V came to 3 bases and at J to 4 bases, leaving 3 bases not matched to a gene.

Of note for this clonotype: At one of its ends the junction is not consistent with the germline gene, which may arise from a read error. The chain carries TRBV6-5 and TRBJ2-7, with TRBD2 matching 7 bases. Germline values: CDR1 MNHEY, CDR2 SVGAGI. There are 14 residues in the CDR3. In DNA form, the CDR3 reads TGTGCCAGCAGACGGGGGGTACAGGTTTACGAACAGTACTTC. The encoded protein is CASRRGVQVYEQYF.

The genes are TRBV7-6 and TRBJ2-1; 11 bases fit TRBD2. The CDR3 totals 19 residues. Germline V CDR1 and CDR2: SGHVS, FNYEAQ. J lost 2 bases, V lost 2 bases, and 11 bases had no gene match. The CDR3 DNA follows: TGTGCCAGCAGCTTAAAACTAGCGGGAGTTATCGAGGCCTACAATGAGCAGTTCTTC. It is translated as CASSLKLAGVIEAYNEQFF. The full variable domain, in which reference TRBV7-6 and TRBJ2-1 provide the parts outside the CDR3, is GAGVSQSPRYKVTKRGQDVALRCDPISGHVSLYWYRQALGQGPEFLTYFNYEAQQDKSGLPNDRFSAERPEGSISTLTIQRTEQRDSAMYRCASSLKLAGVIEAYNEQFFGPGTRLTVL.

The rearrangement uses TRBV4-2 and TRBJ1-2, with D possibly TRBD1 on 5 matching bases. This CDR3 contains 16 residues. The germline V and J ends were trimmed by 0 bases and 5 bases, with 16 bases remaining between them. The V gene's germline CDR1 is LGHNA and CDR2 YNFKEQ. The CDR3 DNA reads TGTGCCAGCAGCCAAGATCAAGATGGGGGGGGATATGGCTACACCTTC. It translates to CASSQDQDGGGYGYTF.

The CDR3 DNA is TGCGCCAGCAGCCGATCTGGACCCCGGGCGGAGCTGTTTTTT. Encoded protein: CASSRSGPRAELFF. The V gene is TRBV4-1, the J gene TRBJ2-2; D unclear. V was clipped by 4 bases and J by 10 bases, with 16 bases between them. This CDR3 is 14 amino acids long. Germline V gene data show CDR1 as MGHRA and CDR2 as YSYEKL.

This clonotype occurred a few times. The chain employs TRBV15 and TRBJ1-1; D is unresolved. The CDR3 is made up of 19 amino acids. V was trimmed by 1 base and J by 8 bases, leaving 29 bases between them. Germline V gives CDR1 LNHNV, CDR2 YYDKDF (reference sequence). CDR3 nucleotide sequence: TGTGCCACCAGCAGAGTGCTATCTTGGGTGAGGAAAGTTCTTGTCGAAGCTTTCTTT. Encoded protein: CATSRVLSWVRKVLVEAFF.

In regard to this clonotype: One junction end does not reproduce the germline sequence, and a read error may be involved. The V gene is TRBV25-1, the J gene TRBJ2-5, with D tentatively TRBD2 (5 bases). The CDR3 has 14 residues. From germline, CDR1 is MGHDK and CDR2 SYGVNS. The CDR3 region has the DNA TGTGCCAGCAGTGAATTCAGACATGGGGAGATCCAGTACTTC. It encodes CASSEFRHGEIQYF.

The chain couples TRBV20-1 to TRBJ1-2, with D hard to call. V was pared by 0 bases and J by 4 bases, with 15 bases between. The CDR3 sequence is 15 residues long. From germline, CDR1 is DFQATT and CDR2 SNEGSKA (reference sequence). The CDR3 loop reads CSARDVGDLIYGYTF. Written as DNA, the CDR3 is TGCAGTGCTAGAGATGTGGGTGACCTGATCTATGGCTACACCTTC.

The chain carries TRBV7-2 and TRBJ2-1; D not certain. V lost 5 bases and J lost 0, with 23 bases in between. The germline V gene has CDR1 SGHTA and CDR2 FQGNSA. This CDR3 spans 19 amino acids. The CDR3 nucleotides are TGTGCCAGCAGCCCCCGGTTTAGTCGCCATCCCAGCTCCTACAATGAGCAGTTCTTC. Encoded protein: CASSPRFSRHPSSYNEQFF.